This T cell receptor (beta chain) was identified during a study of T cell responses to AZD1222 COVID-19 vaccine. Study-wide findings and caveats: Researchers report vaccine-associated CD4 TCRs spanning spike, with dominance at 160-218 and 743-854. Reports say nearly half of spike-specific TCRs go after unmutated variant regions. Repertoires were sampled only after the peak T cell response.

As regards this clone: Its specificity is not known.

Germline CDR1 SEHNR, CDR2 FQNEAQ (reference sequence). With V trimmed by 4 bases and J by 3 bases, 6 bases remained unmatched. This CDR3 region has 15 residues. The protocol was immunoSEQ multiplex PCR, while the TCRdb copy is restricted to in-frame clones and leaves out a portion. The sample gives around 110,000 clones, 70% to 90% of which show up once; 4.5% to 6% is in the top ten. Recipients boosted at about 4 weeks or about 12 weeks are pooled. This chain joins TRBV7-9 and TRBJ2-7; 10 positions agree with TRBD1. The material was peripheral blood, obtained 28 days after the second AZD1222 dose. This TCR came from an adult who received the AZD1222 COVID-19 vaccine. Here the CDR3 reads CASSSSGTGDYEQYF. As DNA, the CDR3 is TGTGCCAGCAGCTCATCCGGGACAGGGGACTACGAGCAGTACTTC.